This T cell receptor beta chain was recovered during a study of T cells after yellow fever vaccination. Points from the study as a whole: Post-booster reappearance was seen for most primary-vaccination clones (96% CD4, about 88% CD8). Relatively few clonotypes were ones that appeared in both CD4 and CD8 compartments.

TCRdb ran MiXCR on the 5' RACE reads and lists one entry per CDR3 protein. Among a few hundred thousand distinct CDR3 sequences listed, 4.1% were seen once. The germline V and J ends were trimmed by 6 bases and 4 bases, with 15 bases remaining between them. The germline V gene encodes CDR1 DFQATT and CDR2 SNEGSKA (reference sequence). The CDR3 is 14 residues long. This clonotype was counted a few times. No antigen is known for it. V usage is TRBV20-1 and J usage is TRBJ1-4, with D hard to call. The starting material was PBMCs, obtained 5 days after the yellow fever booster vaccination. The sequence came from a man younger than 35 who received the YFV17D yellow fever vaccine. DNA of the CDR3: TGCAGTGCCGCAGACCGATTCTTTAATGAAAAACTGTTTTTT. Translation: CSAADRFFNEKLFF.